These 15 T cell receptor beta chains were all obtained from the same sample, sequenced in a study of cytomegalovirus exposure and HLA in healthy donors. Use of 60 Vbeta and 13 Jbeta primers characterized the PCR. The protocol was immunoSEQ multiplex PCR, while the TCRdb copy is restricted to in-frame clones and leaves out a portion. The sample consists of about 160,000 clones, roughly four fifths of them appearing once. Sample: PBMCs. These receptors all stem from a woman between 18 and 29 years old in good health and CMV-seronegative.

The gene calls are TRBV7-8 and TRBJ1-2, with a tentative D call TRBD1 (5 bases). Looked up from germline, CDR1 is SGHVS and CDR2 is FQNEAQ. The ends were cut back, 7 bases at V and 4 bases at J, with 22 bases in the middle. The CDR3 extends over 16 amino acids. As DNA, the CDR3 is TGTGCCAGCACCTATGGGCGGGGGACCCGGGGCTATGGCTACACCTTC. Protein sequence: CASTYGRGTRGYGYTF.

The chain combines TRBV4-1 with TRBJ2-1; 9 positions match TRBD1. Germline CDR1 is MGHRA and CDR2 is YSYEKL. This CDR3 is built from 17 residues. The V and J ends lost 2 bases and 5 bases, in that order; junction bases with no gene match: 10. The DNA of the CDR3 is TGCGCCAGCAGCCAAACTCAAATCCGGGACAGGGACAATGAGCAGTTCTTC. This gives the protein CASSQTQIRDRDNEQFF.

The chain carries TRBV7-9 and TRBJ2-4; D remains ambiguous. V lost 5 bases to trimming and J lost 10 bases, with 6 bases between them. The CDR3 has 10 amino acids. Per germline, CDR1 SEHNR and CDR2 FQNEAQ (reference sequence). The DNA for the CDR3 is TGTGCCAGCAGCCCACTGATTCAGTACTTC. Protein: CASSPLIQYF.

This chain links TRBV5-1 with TRBJ2-5; D is possibly TRBD1 (5 bases). CDR1 SGHRS and CDR2 YFSETQ come from the germline V gene. V was clipped by 0 bases and J by 2 bases, with 11 bases between them. This CDR3 has 15 amino acids. The CDR3 sequence is CASSLAPDIQETQYF. In nucleotides, the CDR3 is TGCGCCAGCAGCTTGGCCCCGGACATTCAAGAGACCCAGTACTTC.

The V gene is TRBV5-4, the J gene TRBJ2-5; D perhaps matches TRBD1 (6 bases). The CDR3 is 15 residues long. V was clipped by 3 bases and J by 4 bases, with 16 bases between them. Germline CDR1 and CDR2: SGHNT and YYREEE (reference sequence). CDR3 in amino acids: CASSSVQGLRETQYF. The CDR3 nucleotides read TGTGCCAGCAGCTCCGTTCAGGGGCTGCGAGAGACCCAGTACTTC.

The chain combines TRBV5-1 with TRBJ2-2; D uncertain. There are 13 residues in the CDR3. The germline CDR1 and CDR2 sequences are SGHRS and YFSETQ. Trimming shortened V by 2 bases and J by 3 bases, and 5 bases separated the two germline ends. CDR3 in DNA: TGCGCCAGCAGCTTTGCGGACACCGGGGAGCTGTTTTTT. Its protein is CASSFADTGELFF.

V usage is TRBV28 and J usage is TRBJ1-2; D is undetermined. Germline CDR1 and CDR2: MDHEN and SYDVKM. The V end lost 2 bases, the J end lost 7 bases, and 11 bases lay between the germline ends. The CDR3 runs to 13 residues. Here the CDR3 reads CASSLPDPGGYTF. CDR3 DNA sequence: TGTGCCAGCAGTTTACCCGACCCAGGTGGCTACACCTTC.

The V call is TRBV27, the J call TRBJ2-5, with D uncertain. The J call may be incorrect, as the DNA end agrees better with TRBJ2-7. The CDR3 sequence is 13 residues long. The germline CDR1 and CDR2 sequences are MNHEY and SMNVEV (reference sequence). The CDR3 sequence is CASSKNERYEQYF. The CDR3 DNA reads as TGTGCCAGCAGCAAAAACGAGCGTTACGAGCAGTACTTC.

The gene calls are TRBV2 and TRBJ2-1; weak D call: TRBD1 (8 bases). This CDR3 spans 13 amino acids. V was pared by 10 bases and J by 4 bases, with 14 bases between. The germline V gene has CDR1 SNHLY and CDR2 FYNNEI. The CDR3 sequence is CANERDRYNEQFF. CDR3 nucleotides: TGTGCCAACGAGCGGGACAGGTACAATGAGCAGTTCTTC.

This chain connects TRBV7-9 to TRBJ2-1; TRBD2 agrees at 7 bases. The germline V gene encodes CDR1 SEHNR and CDR2 FQNEAQ (reference sequence). Germline trimming cut 7 bases from V and 7 bases from J; bases unmatched to any gene: 16. The CDR3 runs to 16 residues. The CDR3 coding sequence is TGTGCCAGCACCATATCCTACGGGAGGCCAGGTAATGAGCAGTTCTTC. Its protein is CASTISYGRPGNEQFF.

This chain uses TRBV25-1 with TRBJ2-7, with D hard to call. Between the trimmed V and J ends, which lost 1 base and 7 bases, there was a span of 8 bases. The CDR3 length is 12 residues. Germline CDR1 MGHDK, CDR2 SYGVNS. The DNA for the CDR3 is TGTGCCAGCAGTGAATTAAAAGAGGAGCAGTACTTC. Its protein product is CASSELKEEQYF.

The V call is TRBV4-2, the J call TRBJ2-4; the match to TRBD1 covers 9 bases. The germline V gene encodes CDR1 LGHNA and CDR2 YNFKEQ. V shed 4 bases and J 7 bases; nucleotides not matched to a gene: 2. The CDR3 has 13 amino acids. In nucleotides, the CDR3 is TGTGCCAGCAGCCGGGGACAGGGTAACATTCAGTACTTC. Amino acid sequence: CASSRGQGNIQYF.

The V gene is TRBV6-6, the J gene TRBJ1-2, with a tentative D call TRBD1 (5 bases). CDR1 is MNHNY, CDR2 SVGAGI, per germline (reference sequence). V shed 5 bases and J shed 2 bases, with 12 bases lying between them. The CDR3 totals 14 residues. In nucleotides, the CDR3 is TGTGCCAGCAGTACCAGGGTCGAGAACTATGGCTACACCTTC. Its protein is CASSTRVENYGYTF.

This chain uses TRBV6-1 with TRBJ1-6; a possible D gene is TRBD1 (5 bases). CDR1 is MNHNS and CDR2 is SASEGT in the germline V gene. CDR3 size: 13 residues. V lost 6 bases and J 9 bases, leaving 12 bases between the germline ends. The CDR3 bases are TGTGCCAGCAGAACAGGCCCCAGTTCACCCCTCCACTTT. Translation: CASRTGPSSPLHF.

This chain joins TRBV18 and TRBJ2-5; D is perhaps TRBD1 (7 bases). V dropped 4 bases and J dropped 4 bases, with 16 bases sitting between them. Germline V lookup: CDR1 KGHSH, CDR2 LQKENI. The CDR3 totals 15 residues. The CDR3 region has the DNA TGTGCCAGCTCACGTCGGCAGGGGGGATCAGAGACCCAGTACTTC. This sequence encodes CASSRRQGGSETQYF.